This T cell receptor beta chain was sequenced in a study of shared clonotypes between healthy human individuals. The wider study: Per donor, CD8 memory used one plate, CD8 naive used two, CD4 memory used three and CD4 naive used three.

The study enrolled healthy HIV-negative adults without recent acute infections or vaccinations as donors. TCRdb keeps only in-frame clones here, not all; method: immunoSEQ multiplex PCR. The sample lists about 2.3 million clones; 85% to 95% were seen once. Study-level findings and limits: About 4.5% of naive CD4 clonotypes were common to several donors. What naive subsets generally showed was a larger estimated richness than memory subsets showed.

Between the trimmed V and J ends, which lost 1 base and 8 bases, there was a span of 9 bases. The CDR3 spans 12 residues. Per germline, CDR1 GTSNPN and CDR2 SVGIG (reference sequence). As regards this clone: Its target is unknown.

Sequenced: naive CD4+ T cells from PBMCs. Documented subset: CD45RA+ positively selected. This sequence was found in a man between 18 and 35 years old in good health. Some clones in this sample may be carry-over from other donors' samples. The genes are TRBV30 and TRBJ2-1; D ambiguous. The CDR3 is CAWSALGYEQFF. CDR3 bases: TGTGCCTGGAGTGCCCTAGGGTATGAGCAGTTCTTC.